Sequencing of this TCR beta chain was carried out in a study of T-cell reconstitution after alpha-beta-depleted transplantation in children. On this clonotype: Antigen unknown.

This CDR3 contains 14 residues. V gave up 0 bases and J gave up 9 bases, with 16 bases separating them. Germline V gene sequence: CDR1 SGDLS, CDR2 YYNGEE. As it was prepared, the TCRbeta library received unique molecular identifiers. TCRdb independently ran MiXCR on the PCR reads; one entry per CDR3 protein. The data contain 200,000 to 300,000 distinct CDR3 sequences, about 26% of them singletons. Study observations and caveats: Several hundred expanded graft clones reportedly were the source of alpha-beta T cells about two months after transplant.

The genes are TRBV9 and TRBJ2-7; D not certain. Specimen: PBMCs, collected before TCRalphabeta/CD19-depleted stem cell transplant. The origin of this receptor is a girl aged 2 to 10 with Fanconi anemia, due to receive a stem cell transplant. This CDR3 is CASSVDLGMGRQYF. In DNA form, the CDR3 reads TGTGCCAGCAGCGTAGACTTAGGGATGGGTAGGCAGTACTTC. Together with reference TRBV9 and TRBJ2-7, the CDR3 gives the full variable domain: DSGVTQTPKHLITATGQRVTLRCSPRSGDLSVYWYQQSLDQGLQFLIQYYNGEERAKGNILERFSAQQFPDLHSELNLSSLELGDSALYFCASSVDLGMGRQYFGPGTRLTVT.